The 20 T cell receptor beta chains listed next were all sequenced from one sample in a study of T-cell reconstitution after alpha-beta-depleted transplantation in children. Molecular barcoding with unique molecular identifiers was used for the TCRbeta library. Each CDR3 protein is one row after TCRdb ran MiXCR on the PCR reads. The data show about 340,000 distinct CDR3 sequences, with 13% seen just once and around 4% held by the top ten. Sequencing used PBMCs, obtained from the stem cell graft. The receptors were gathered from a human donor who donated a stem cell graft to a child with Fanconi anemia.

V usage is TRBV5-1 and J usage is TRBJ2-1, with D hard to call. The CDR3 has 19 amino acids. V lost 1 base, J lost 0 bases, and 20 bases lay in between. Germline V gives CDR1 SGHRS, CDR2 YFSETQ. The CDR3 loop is CASSLQPIDTLSSYNEQFF. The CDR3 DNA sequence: TGCGCCAGCAGCTTGCAGCCAATCGACACTTTGAGCTCCTACAATGAGCAGTTCTTC.

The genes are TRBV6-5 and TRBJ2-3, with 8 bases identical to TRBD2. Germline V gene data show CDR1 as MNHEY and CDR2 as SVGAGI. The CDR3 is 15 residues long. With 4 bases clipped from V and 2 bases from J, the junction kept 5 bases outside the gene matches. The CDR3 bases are TGTGCCAGCAGTTCACCTAGCGGGTCCACAGATACGCAGTATTTT. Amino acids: CASSSPSGSTDTQYF.

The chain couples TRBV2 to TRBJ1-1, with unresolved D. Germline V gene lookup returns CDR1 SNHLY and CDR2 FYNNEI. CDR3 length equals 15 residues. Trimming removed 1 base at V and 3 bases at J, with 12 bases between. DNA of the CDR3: TGTGCCAGCAGTGAAGGGAAAAGCTTGGACACTGAAGCTTTCTTT. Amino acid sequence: CASSEGKSLDTEAFF.

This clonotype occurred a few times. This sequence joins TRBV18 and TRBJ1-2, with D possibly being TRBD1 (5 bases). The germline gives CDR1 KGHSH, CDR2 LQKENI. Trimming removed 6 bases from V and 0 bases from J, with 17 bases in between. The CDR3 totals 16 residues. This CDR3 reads CASSISQVSTNYGYTF. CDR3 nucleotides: TGTGCCAGCTCCATATCACAGGTCTCTACTAACTATGGCTACACCTTC.

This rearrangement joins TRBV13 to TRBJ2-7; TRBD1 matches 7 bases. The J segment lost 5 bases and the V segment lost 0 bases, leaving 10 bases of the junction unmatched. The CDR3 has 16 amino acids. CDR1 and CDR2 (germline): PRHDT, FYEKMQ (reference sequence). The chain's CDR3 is CASSLGRKGARNEQYF. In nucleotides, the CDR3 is TGTGCCAGCAGCTTAGGCCGTAAGGGGGCGCGGAACGAGCAGTACTTC.

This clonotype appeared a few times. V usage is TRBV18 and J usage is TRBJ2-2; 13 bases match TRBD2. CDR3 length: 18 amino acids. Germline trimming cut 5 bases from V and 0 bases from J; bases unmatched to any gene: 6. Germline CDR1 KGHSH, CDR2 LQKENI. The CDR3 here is CASSFQTSGGTNTGELFF. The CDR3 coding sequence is TGTGCCAGCTCATTCCAGACTAGCGGGGGGACGAACACCGGGGAGCTGTTTTTT.

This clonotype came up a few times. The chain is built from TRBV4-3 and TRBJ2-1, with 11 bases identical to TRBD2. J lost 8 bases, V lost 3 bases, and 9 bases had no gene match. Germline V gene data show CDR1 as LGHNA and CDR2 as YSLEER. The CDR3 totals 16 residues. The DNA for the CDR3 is TGCGCCAGCAGCCAGGATCTAGCGGGGGGCCGAGATGAGCAGTTCTTC. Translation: CASSQDLAGGRDEQFF.

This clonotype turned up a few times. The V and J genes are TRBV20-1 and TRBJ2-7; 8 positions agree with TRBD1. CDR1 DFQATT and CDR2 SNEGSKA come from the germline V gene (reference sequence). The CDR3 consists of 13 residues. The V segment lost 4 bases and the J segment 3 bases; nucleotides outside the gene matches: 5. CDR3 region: CSATRTGFYEQYF. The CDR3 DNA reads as TGCAGTGCTACCCGGACAGGGTTCTACGAGCAGTACTTC.

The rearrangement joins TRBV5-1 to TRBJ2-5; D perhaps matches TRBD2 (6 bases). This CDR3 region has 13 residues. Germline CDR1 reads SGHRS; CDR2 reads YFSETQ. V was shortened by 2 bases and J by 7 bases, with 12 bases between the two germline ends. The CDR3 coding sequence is TGCGCCAGCAGCTTTATGGGGACTGGGACCCAGTACTTC. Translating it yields CASSFMGTGTQYF.

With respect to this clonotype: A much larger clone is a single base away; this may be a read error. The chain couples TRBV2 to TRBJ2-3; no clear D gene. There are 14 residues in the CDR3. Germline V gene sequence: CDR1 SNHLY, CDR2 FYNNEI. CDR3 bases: TGTGCCAGCAGTGAGCCTAAAGGTGTAGATACGCACTATTTT. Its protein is CASSEPKGVDTHYF.

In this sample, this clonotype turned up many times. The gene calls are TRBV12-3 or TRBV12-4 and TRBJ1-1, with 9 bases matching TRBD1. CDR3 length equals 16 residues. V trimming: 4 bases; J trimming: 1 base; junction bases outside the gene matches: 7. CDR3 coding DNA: TGTGCCAGCAGTTCCTGGACAGGGGCGACGAACACTGAAGCTTTCTTT. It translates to CASSSWTGATNTEAFF.

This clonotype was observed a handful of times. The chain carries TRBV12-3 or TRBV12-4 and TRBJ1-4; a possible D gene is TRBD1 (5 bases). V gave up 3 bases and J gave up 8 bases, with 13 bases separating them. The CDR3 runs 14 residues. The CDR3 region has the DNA TGTGCCAGCAGTTTCCGGCAGGGCGCCGAAAAACTGTTTTTT. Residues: CASSFRQGAEKLFF.

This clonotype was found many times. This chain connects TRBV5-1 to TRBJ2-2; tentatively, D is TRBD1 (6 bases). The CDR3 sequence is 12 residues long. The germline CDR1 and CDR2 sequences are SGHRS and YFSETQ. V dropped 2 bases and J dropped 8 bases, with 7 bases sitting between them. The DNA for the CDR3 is TGCGCCAGCAGCTTTGACAGGGGGGAGCTGTTTTTT. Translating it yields CASSFDRGELFF. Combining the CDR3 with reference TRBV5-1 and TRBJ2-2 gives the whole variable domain KAGVTQTPRYLIKTRGQQVTLSCSPISGHRSVSWYQQTPGQGLQFLFEYFSETQRNKGNFPGRFSGRQFSNSRSEMNVSTLELGDSALYLCASSFDRGELFFGEGSRLTVL.

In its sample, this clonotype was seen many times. CDR3 DNA: TGCGCCAGCAGCCAAGATAGAGGGGGGGAAGCAGATACGCAGTATTTT. Residues: CASSQDRGGEADTQYF. This chain links TRBV4-3 with TRBJ2-3; D is possibly TRBD2 (7 bases). Deletions cut 0 bases from V and 4 bases from J, with 14 bases between. Germline assignment: CDR1 LGHNA and CDR2 YSLEER. The CDR3 is 16 amino acids.

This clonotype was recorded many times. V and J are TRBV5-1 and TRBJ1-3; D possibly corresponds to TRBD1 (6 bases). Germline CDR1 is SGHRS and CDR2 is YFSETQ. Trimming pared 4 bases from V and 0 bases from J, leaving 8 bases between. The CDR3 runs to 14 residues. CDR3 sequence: CASSPDSSGNTIYF. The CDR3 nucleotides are TGCGCCAGCAGCCCGGACAGCTCTGGAAACACCATATATTTT.

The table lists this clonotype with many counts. The CDR3 sequence is CASSQQRQGGYGYTF. In DNA, the CDR3 is TGCGCCAGCAGCCAACAACGACAGGGCGGCTATGGCTACACCTTC. This chain joins TRBV4-3 and TRBJ1-2; 7 positions agree with TRBD1. The V segment lost 2 bases and the J segment 4 bases; nucleotides outside the gene matches: 7. The CDR3 totals 15 residues. Germline CDR1 reads LGHNA; CDR2 reads YSLEER.

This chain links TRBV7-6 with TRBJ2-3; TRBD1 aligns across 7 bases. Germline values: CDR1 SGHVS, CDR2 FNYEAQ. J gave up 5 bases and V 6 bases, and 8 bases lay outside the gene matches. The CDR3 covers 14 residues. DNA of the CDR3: TGTGCCAGCAGTTCGACAGGGCTGAAAGATACGCAGTATTTT. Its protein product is CASSSTGLKDTQYF.

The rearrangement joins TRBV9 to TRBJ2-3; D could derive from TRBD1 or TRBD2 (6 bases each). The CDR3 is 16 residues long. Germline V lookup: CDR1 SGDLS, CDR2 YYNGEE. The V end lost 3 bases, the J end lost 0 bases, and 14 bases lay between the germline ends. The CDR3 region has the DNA TGTGCCAGCAGCGCATTAGGGGGGACTAGCACAGATACGCAGTATTTT. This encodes CASSALGGTSTDTQYF.

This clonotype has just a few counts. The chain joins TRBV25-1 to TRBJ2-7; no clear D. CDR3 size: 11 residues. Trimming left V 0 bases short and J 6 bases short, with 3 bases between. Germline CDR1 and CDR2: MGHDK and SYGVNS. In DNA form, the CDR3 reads TGTGCCAGCAGTGAATATAGCGAGCAGTACTTC. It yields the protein CASSEYSEQYF.

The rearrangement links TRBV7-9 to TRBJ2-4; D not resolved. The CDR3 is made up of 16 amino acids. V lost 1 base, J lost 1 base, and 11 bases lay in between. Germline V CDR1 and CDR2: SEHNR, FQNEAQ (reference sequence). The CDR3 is CASSLVPLGAKNIQYF. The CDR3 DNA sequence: TGTGCCAGCAGCTTAGTTCCCCTGGGGGCCAAAAACATTCAGTACTTC.